These 29 T cell receptor beta chains were sequenced from one sample in a study of cytomegalovirus exposure and HLA in healthy donors. Measured with immunoSEQ multiplex PCR; TCRdb has only the in-frame clones, and not every one. The sample includes 150,000 or so clones, 86% of them seen just once. Material: PBMCs. Receptors were obtained from a human donor in good health.

The V gene is TRBV7-9, the J gene TRBJ1-4, with 10 bases lining up with TRBD1. J lost 11 bases, V lost 1 base, and 4 bases had no gene match. This CDR3 contains 14 residues. The germline V gene encodes CDR1 SEHNR and CDR2 FQNEAQ (reference sequence). CDR3 sequence: CASSLGGTGEKLFF. The CDR3 nucleotides are TGTGCCAGCAGCTTAGGGGGGACAGGGGAGAAACTGTTTTTT.

This clone has at least ten counts. The chain combines TRBV19 with TRBJ2-1; TRBD2 might be the D (6 bases). V lost 5 bases and J lost 0, with 11 bases in between. Germline V gives CDR1 LNHDA, CDR2 SQIVND (reference sequence). The CDR3 sequence is 15 residues long. CDR3 coding DNA: TGTGCCAGTAGTGGTAGCGGAACCTCCTACAATGAGCAGTTCTTC. Residues: CASSGSGTSYNEQFF. The full variable domain, completed using reference TRBV19 and TRBJ2-1, is DGGITQSPKYLFRKEGQNVTLSCEQNLNHDAMYWYRQDPGQGLRLIYYSQIVNDFQKGDIAEGYSVSREKKESFPLTVTSAQKNPTAFYLCASSGSGTSYNEQFFGPGTRLTVL.

This clone has more than one count but fewer than ten. The chain has TRBV20-1 and TRBJ1-1; TRBD1 matches 8 bases. The CDR3 totals 11 residues. The germline V gene encodes CDR1 DFQATT and CDR2 SNEGSKA (reference sequence). The junction had 4 bases not matched to a gene; V was cut back by 5 bases and J by 8 bases. The CDR3 here is CSAVDRAEAFF. The CDR3 DNA is TGCAGTGCTGTGGACAGGGCAGAAGCTTTCTTT.

This clone was seen once. The gene calls are TRBV9 and TRBJ2-5, with 9 bases lining up with TRBD1. The CDR3 contains 15 residues. CDR1 and CDR2 (germline): SGDLS, YYNGEE. Trimming removed 3 bases from V and 1 base from J; junction bases left unmatched: 4. CDR3 residues: CASSAVTGGQETQYF. The CDR3 DNA reads TGTGCCAGCAGCGCCGTGACAGGGGGCCAAGAGACCCAGTACTTC.

The chain uses TRBV5-1 and TRBJ2-1, with D unclear. The CDR3 is made up of 12 amino acids. Germline CDR1 reads SGHRS; CDR2 reads YFSETQ. Between the trimmed V and J ends, which lost 4 bases and 8 bases, there was a span of 10 bases. CDR3 loop: CASSQSLDEQFF. CDR3 DNA sequence: TGCGCCAGCAGCCAAAGCCTGGATGAGCAGTTCTTC.

This chain connects TRBV6-5 to TRBJ1-2; 7 bases align to TRBD1. J gave up 5 bases and V 6 bases, and 9 bases lay outside the gene matches. CDR1 and CDR2 from the germline V gene are MNHEY and SVGAGI. This CDR3 contains 14 residues. CDR3 region: CASSPDREQYGYTF. The DNA of the CDR3 is TGTGCCAGCAGCCCCGACAGGGAACAATATGGCTACACCTTC.

J is TRBJ1-2 and V is TRBV30; 8 bases fit TRBD1. There are 13 residues in the CDR3. V lost 0 bases to trimming and J lost 8 bases; unmatched junction nucleotides: 5. Per germline, CDR1 GTSNPN and CDR2 SVGIG (reference sequence). CDR3 nucleotides: TGTGCCTGGAGTGTAGGACAGGGTAGCGGCTACACCTTC. Protein: CAWSVGQGSGYTF.

The chain has TRBV13 and TRBJ2-2; D remains unclear. The ends were cut back, 4 bases at V and 8 bases at J, with 8 bases in the middle. The germline gives CDR1 PRHDT, CDR2 FYEKMQ (reference sequence). The CDR3 length is 12 residues. The chain's CDR3 is CASSSLVGELFF. The CDR3 DNA follows: TGTGCCAGCAGCTCCCTCGTAGGGGAGCTGTTTTTT.

This chain connects TRBV7-3 to TRBJ2-2, with a weak D call TRBD1 (5 bases). The CDR3 covers 16 residues. V lost 1 base and J 5 bases, leaving 14 bases between the germline ends. The V gene's germline CDR1 is SGHTA and CDR2 FQGTGA. DNA of the CDR3: TGTGCCAGCAGCTTAAGACCAGGGAAGGTGACCGGGGAGCTGTTTTTT. Translated: CASSLRPGKVTGELFF.

The chain uses TRBV7-3 and TRBJ2-7, with 9 bases lining up with TRBD1. The V segment lost 2 bases and the J segment 6 bases; nucleotides outside the gene matches: 5. There are 14 residues in the CDR3. Germline CDR1 reads SGHTA; CDR2 reads FQGTGA. CDR3 loop: CASSLGTGIGEQYF. The CDR3 coding sequence is TGTGCCAGCAGCTTAGGGACAGGGATCGGCGAGCAGTACTTC.

The chain recombines TRBV7-3 with TRBJ1-1, with D possibly TRBD1 on 6 matching bases. The CDR3 covers 13 residues. The V gene's germline CDR1 is SGHTA and CDR2 FQGTGA. Trimming cost V 2 bases and J 6 bases, with 10 bases left between them. The CDR3 loop is CASSLWGGAEAFF. The CDR3 nucleotides are TGTGCCAGCAGCTTATGGGGGGGCGCTGAAGCTTTCTTT.

This clone was picked up one time. This chain links TRBV5-1 with TRBJ1-3; no firm D call. Deletions cut 0 bases from V and 1 base from J, with 8 bases between. The CDR3 extends over 15 amino acids. Germline V gives CDR1 SGHRS, CDR2 YFSETQ. The CDR3 loop is CASSLAGQSGNTIYF. In DNA, the CDR3 is TGCGCCAGCAGCTTGGCAGGCCAATCTGGAAACACCATATATTTT.

CDR3 region: CASSDRDSYSNQPQHF. In DNA, the CDR3 is TGTGCCAGCAGTGACCGGGACAGCTATAGCAATCAGCCCCAGCATTTT. The rearrangement links TRBV6-1 to TRBJ1-5, with TRBD1 matching 7 bases. The V and J ends lost 3 bases and 0 bases, in that order; junction bases with no gene match: 5. CDR3 length: 16 amino acids. Germline loops: CDR1 MNHNS, CDR2 SASEGT.

In DNA, the CDR3 is TGTGCCAGCAGCTTGCGGGGGACAGGGGGCAGCGACGAGCAGTACTTC. The encoded protein is CASSLRGTGGSDEQYF. The chain combines TRBV5-6 with TRBJ2-7, with 12 bases identical to TRBD1. The CDR3 contains 16 residues. Germline V CDR1 and CDR2: SGHDT, YYEEEE. V lost 1 base and J lost 5; bases outside the gene matches: 7.

The chain recombines TRBV7-3 with TRBJ2-3; no firm D call. V was cut by 0 bases and J by 2 bases, with 6 bases left in between. The CDR3 is 14 amino acids. CDR1 SGHTA and CDR2 FQGTGA come from the germline V gene. The CDR3 here is CASSLTRDTDTQYF. CDR3 DNA: TGTGCCAGCAGCTTAACTAGAGACACAGATACGCAGTATTTT.

The chain combines TRBV7-8 with TRBJ2-3; 9 bases agree with TRBD2. The CDR3 is 15 residues long. From germline, CDR1 is SGHVS and CDR2 FQNEAQ. The V segment lost 3 bases and the J segment 6 bases; nucleotides outside the gene matches: 7. CDR3 loop: CASSFLAGTPDTQYF. CDR3 nucleotide sequence: TGTGCCAGCAGCTTTCTAGCGGGGACGCCGGATACGCAGTATTTT.

This chain links TRBV9 with TRBJ1-2; 8 bases fit TRBD1. Trimming cost V 1 base and J 4 bases; bases outside gene matches: 3. The CDR3 contains 14 residues. Germline V CDR1 and CDR2: SGDLS, YYNGEE. The CDR3 DNA reads TGTGCCAGCAGCGTAAAGGACAGGGCCTATGGCTACACCTTC. As protein: CASSVKDRAYGYTF.

The CDR3 loop reads CASSPRGWEAFF. CDR3 in DNA: TGTGCCAGCAGCCCACGGGGTTGGGAAGCTTTCTTT. The rearrangement uses TRBV16 and TRBJ1-1, with no clear D. V was cut by 4 bases and J by 8 bases, with 11 bases left in between. The germline gives CDR1 KGHSY, CDR2 FQNENV. This CDR3 comprises 12 residues.

The rearrangement uses TRBV7-8 and TRBJ1-2, with TRBD1 identical over 8 bases. This CDR3 is built from 14 residues. In germline, CDR1 is SGHVS, CDR2 FQNEAQ. V was clipped by 0 bases and J by 3 bases; unmatched bases: 0. In nucleotides, the CDR3 is TGTGCCAGCAGCTTAGCGACAGGGGACTATGGCTACACCTTC. Its translation: CASSLATGDYGYTF.

This rearrangement joins TRBV30 to TRBJ2-7, with TRBD2 matching over 9 bases. Germline CDR1 is GTSNPN and CDR2 is SVGIG (reference sequence). This CDR3 is built from 12 residues. With 2 bases clipped from V and 11 bases from J, the junction kept 7 bases outside the gene matches. The DNA of the CDR3 is TGTGCCTGGAGTAGGCGGGAGGGCCTCGAGTACTTC. Translated, it gives CAWSRREGLEYF.

The chain links TRBV10-3 to TRBJ2-3; 10 bases are shared with TRBD2. V dropped 3 bases and J dropped 1; count of bases not matched to a gene: 7. The CDR3 is 17 residues long. Per germline, CDR1 ENHRY and CDR2 SYGVKD. This chain's CDR3 is CAISEGEAGGGTDTQYF. DNA of the CDR3: TGTGCCATCAGTGAAGGTGAAGCGGGAGGGGGCACAGATACGCAGTATTTT.

The V call is TRBV7-2, the J call TRBJ2-7; a weak D match, TRBD2 (5 bases). Per the germline V gene, CDR1 is SGHTA and CDR2 is FQGNSA. The germline V and J ends were trimmed by 4 bases and 6 bases, with 10 bases remaining between them. This CDR3 has 12 amino acids. The CDR3 sequence: CASSSFAGEQYF. CDR3 bases: TGTGCCAGCAGCTCTTTTGCGGGCGAGCAGTACTTC.

This clone was detected only once. The J gene is TRBJ1-5, the V gene TRBV7-2; possibly TRBD1 for D (6 bases). The germline V gene encodes CDR1 SGHTA and CDR2 FQGNSA. The CDR3 extends over 14 amino acids. V was trimmed by 5 bases and J by 4 bases, leaving 12 bases between them. The DNA of the CDR3 is TGTGCCAGCAGCCCCGGGAGGGGGAATCAGCCCCAGCATTTT. As protein: CASSPGRGNQPQHF.

This sequence joins TRBV5-6 and TRBJ2-5; perhaps TRBD1 as D (7 bases). In germline, CDR1 is SGHDT, CDR2 YYEEEE. This CDR3 region has 15 residues. Trimming took 4 bases from V and 5 from J, leaving 18 bases between them. CDR3 nucleotides: TGTGCCAGCAGCCCGGGGGACAGAAGGTTGGAGACCCAGTACTTC. Its translation: CASSPGDRRLETQYF. The full variable domain, in which reference TRBV5-6 and TRBJ2-5 provide the parts outside the CDR3, is DAGVTQSPTHLIKTRGQQVTLRCSPKSGHDTVSWYQQALGQGPQFIFQYYEEEERQRGNFPDRFSGHQFPNYSSELNVNALLLGDSALYLCASSPGDRRLETQYFGPGTRLLVL.

V and J are TRBV4-1 and TRBJ2-3, with 7 bases aligning to TRBD2. The junction had 10 bases not matched to a gene; V was cut back by 2 bases and J by 2 bases. This CDR3 comprises 17 residues. Germline V gene sequence: CDR1 MGHRA, CDR2 YSYEKL. This CDR3 reads CASSQPPERGFTDTQYF. The CDR3 region has the DNA TGCGCCAGCAGCCAACCCCCGGAGCGGGGATTCACAGATACGCAGTATTTT.

This chain joins TRBV20-1 and TRBJ2-5, with D unclear. Per germline, CDR1 DFQATT and CDR2 SNEGSKA (reference sequence). The germline V and J ends were trimmed by 3 bases and 10 bases, with 12 bases remaining between them. The CDR3 runs 11 residues. The CDR3 is CSASLEVGQYF. In DNA form, the CDR3 reads TGCAGTGCTAGCTTAGAAGTTGGCCAGTACTTC.

The rearrangement links TRBV29-1 to TRBJ2-7; 7 bases fit TRBD1. Germline lookup yields CDR1 SQVTM and CDR2 ANQGSEA. Trimming removed 7 bases from V and 3 bases from J; junction bases left unmatched: 9. The CDR3 runs to 13 residues. The CDR3 DNA reads as TGCAGCGCCGAGGACAGGTTGAACTACGAGCAGTACTTC. Translated, it gives CSAEDRLNYEQYF.

Details on this clone: Other nucleotide sequences in the sample specify the same CDR3. The chain recombines TRBV5-1 with TRBJ1-2; 7 bases align to TRBD1. V dropped 4 bases and J dropped 4; count of bases not matched to a gene: 4. CDR3 length equals 13 residues. Germline-derived CDR1 and CDR2 are SGHRS and YFSETQ. The CDR3 DNA is TGCGCCAGCAGCCTTGAGGGGGCCTATGGCTACACCTTC. Translated: CASSLEGAYGYTF.

CDR3 DNA sequence: TGTGCCAGTAGTATCCGCGGCGGACTTTGGCTTAACTATGGCTACACCTTC. Translation gives CASSIRGGLWLNYGYTF. The chain couples TRBV19 to TRBJ1-2; D is undetermined. CDR1 and CDR2 from the germline V gene are LNHDA and SQIVND (reference sequence). The germline V and J ends were trimmed by 3 bases and 1 base, with 18 bases remaining between them. This CDR3 spans 17 amino acids.